This record looks at one TCR beta chain sequence and its context. Its antigen is not known. The sample is drawn from a study of radiotherapy plus CTLA-4 blockade in lung cancer. Background on the study: Among all patients, 18% showed objective responses, while approximately 30% had disease control.

TCRdb keeps only in-frame clones here, not all; method: immunoSEQ multiplex PCR. The data hold 130,000 or so clones, with 75% to 90% observed a single time. Germline CDR1 reads LNHNV; CDR2 reads YYDKDF (reference sequence). The length of the CDR3 is 15 residues. V dropped 3 bases and J dropped 6 bases, with 15 bases sitting between them. Notes on the study in general: In blood, after radiotherapy plus ipilimumab, tumor-derived TCR clones expanded. Reportedly, early blood T cell clone dynamics best predicted response, with interferon-beta.

The chain has TRBV15 and TRBJ1-5; D unclear. The material sequenced was peripheral blood, taken from a patient treated with radiotherapy plus ipilimumab. This sequence was found in a human donor with non-small cell lung cancer that progressed on radiotherapy plus ipilimumab. This chain's CDR3 is CATSREGGRGQPQHF. CDR3 nucleotide sequence: TGTGCCACCAGCAGGGAAGGAGGTAGAGGTCAGCCCCAGCATTTT.